This T cell receptor beta chain was documented in a study of T-cell memory formation after mild COVID-19. Looking at the study overall: Among the donors, TCR clusters were largely specific to each donor.

5'RACE primed from the constant segment yielded TCR alpha and TCR beta cDNA libraries bearing sample barcodes and UMIs. A single record per CDR3 protein comes from TCRdb applying MiXCR to the 5' RACE reads. The sample shows some 250,000 distinct CDR3 sequences, around 10% of them seen only once. Study conclusions and caveats: The authors left the SARS-CoV-2 specificity of second-wave clones peaking on day 37 unconfirmed. Several responding clones turned up in pre-infection memory, indicating that cross-reactive memory may have taken part.

Trimming left V 5 bases short and J 4 bases short, with 14 bases between. Germline assignment: CDR1 SQVTM and CDR2 ANQGSEA. The CDR3 spans 13 residues. Of note for this clonotype: Its antigen remains unknown.

The sample comprised PBMCs or a T cell subset sorted from them (not recorded which). This chain links TRBV29-1 with TRBJ1-2; the D gene is possibly TRBD1 (6 bases). The sequence derives from a young man who had mild COVID-19 (a few samples of this study predate the infection). Cell type and time point are not known. The CDR3 loop is CSVTGTPVYGYTF. CDR3 DNA: TGCAGCGTTACAGGGACGCCAGTCTATGGCTACACCTTC.